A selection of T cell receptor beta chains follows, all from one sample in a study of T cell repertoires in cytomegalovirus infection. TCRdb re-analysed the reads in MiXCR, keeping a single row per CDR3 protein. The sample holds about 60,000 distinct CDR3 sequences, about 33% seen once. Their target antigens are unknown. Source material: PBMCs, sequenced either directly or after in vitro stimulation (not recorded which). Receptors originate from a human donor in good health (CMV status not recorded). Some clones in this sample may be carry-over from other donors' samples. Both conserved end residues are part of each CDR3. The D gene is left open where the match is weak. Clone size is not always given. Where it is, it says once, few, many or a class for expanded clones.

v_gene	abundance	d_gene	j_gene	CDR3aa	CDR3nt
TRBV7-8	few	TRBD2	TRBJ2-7	CASSSGTSGFPYEQYF	TGTGCCAGCAGCTCAGGGACTAGCGGGTTCCCCTACGAGCAGTACTTC
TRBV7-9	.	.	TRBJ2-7	CASSSRFYEQYF	TGTGCCAGCAGCAGCCGGTTCTACGAGCAGTACTTC
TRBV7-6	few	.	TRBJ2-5	CASSKEWETQYF	TGTGCCAGCAGCAAAGAGTGGGAGACCCAGTACTTC
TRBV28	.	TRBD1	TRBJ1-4	CASSSRPTGMYEKLFF	TGTGCCAGCAGTTCCCGCCCGACAGGGATGTATGAAAAACTGTTTTTT
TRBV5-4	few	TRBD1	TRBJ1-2	CASSLPGQGRGYTF	TGTGCCAGCAGCTTGCCGGGACAGGGTAGGGGCTACACCTTC
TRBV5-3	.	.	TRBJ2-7	CASSTPNYEQYF	TGTGCCAGCAGCACACCTAACTACGAGCAGTACTTC
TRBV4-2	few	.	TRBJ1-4	CASSQGGVGEKLFF	TGTGCCAGCAGCCAGGGAGGGGTCGGCGAAAAACTGTTTTTT
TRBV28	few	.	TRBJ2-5	CASSLSGFQETQYF	TGTGCCAGCAGTTTATCCGGGTTCCAAGAGACCCAGTACTTC
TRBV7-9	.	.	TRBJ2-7	CASSLASGDRRYF	TGTGCCAGCAGCTTAGCGTCCGGAGACCGCCGGTACTTC
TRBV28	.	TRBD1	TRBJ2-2	CASSPSGTGGVTGELFF	TGTGCCAGCAGCCCCTCGGGGACAGGGGGAGTCACCGGGGAGCTGTTTTTT
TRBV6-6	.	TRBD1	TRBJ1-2	CASSSWGQSLYGYTF	TGTGCCAGCAGTTCTTGGGGACAGAGTTTATATGGCTACACCTTC
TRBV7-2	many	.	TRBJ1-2	CASSLTPSANYGYTF	TGTGCCAGCAGCTTAACCCCCTCAGCTAACTATGGCTACACCTTC
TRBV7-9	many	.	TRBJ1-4	CASSLVWGAGEKLFF	TGTGCCAGCAGCTTAGTGTGGGGGGCCGGAGAAAAACTGTTTTTT
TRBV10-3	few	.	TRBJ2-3	CAISRGEPDTQYF	TGTGCCATCAGTAGGGGGGAACCAGATACGCAGTATTTT
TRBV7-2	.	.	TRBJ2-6	CASSPRGYSGANVLTF	TGTGCCAGCAGCCCAAGGGGTTACTCTGGGGCCAACGTCCTGACTTTC
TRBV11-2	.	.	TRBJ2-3	CASSPDRDSTDTQYF	TGTGCCAGCAGCCCGGACAGAGACAGCACAGATACGCAGTATTTT
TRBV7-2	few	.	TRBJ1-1	CASSLTLTEAFF	TGTGCCAGCAGCTTAACGTTGACTGAAGCTTTCTTT
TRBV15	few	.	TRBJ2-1	CATSRGGGGLADEQFF	TGTGCCACCAGCCGAGGAGGTGGGGGACTTGCGGATGAGCAGTTCTTC
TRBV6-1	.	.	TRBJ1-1	CASSYGSSEAFF	TGTGCCAGCAGTTACGGGAGCTCTGAAGCTTTCTTT
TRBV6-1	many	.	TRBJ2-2	CASDPPAALDTGELFF	TGTGCCAGCGATCCCCCGGCAGCGCTTGACACCGGGGAGCTGTTTTTT
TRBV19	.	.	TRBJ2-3	CASSGDNRRTDTQYF	TGTGCCAGTAGTGGGGACAACCGCCGCACAGATACGCAGTATTTT
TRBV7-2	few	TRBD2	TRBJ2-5	CASSSTGGLETQYF	TGTGCCAGCAGCTCCACGGGGGGGCTGGAGACCCAGTACTTC
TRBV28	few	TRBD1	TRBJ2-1	CASSPTGGMGNEQFF	TGTGCCAGCAGTCCGACAGGGGGCATGGGCAATGAGCAGTTCTTC